These 29 T cell receptor beta chains originate from one sample sequenced in a study of blood T cell repertoires in COVID-19 (dated by TCRdb to 2019 to 2021). The library was produced with the immunoSEQ multiplex PCR assay. TCRdb's version of the immuneACCESS table is confined to in-frame rearrangements and falls short of the full clone set. An unresolved V gene accounts for under half of the shortfall where checked; the remainder is of unknown origin. In this sample the table shows around 210,000 clones, 85% of which occur a single time. The ten most abundant clones make up 0.85% to 0.95% of the sample. Sequenced input: peripheral blood. These receptors came from a man in his sixties with COVID-19, enrolled during active disease.

The chain couples TRBV5-1 to TRBJ1-2; D unclear. Between the trimmed V and J ends, which lost 2 bases and 3 bases, there was a span of 8 bases. The CDR3 spans 13 residues. Germline values: CDR1 SGHRS, CDR2 YFSETQ. Written as DNA, the CDR3 is TGCGCCAGCAGCTTTGGAGGTGACTATGGCTACACCTTC. Protein product: CASSFGGDYGYTF.

The chain is built from TRBV6-1 and TRBJ2-1; 7 nucleotides match TRBD2. The V gene's germline CDR1 is MNHNS and CDR2 SASEGT. The CDR3 length is 15 residues. With V trimmed by 3 bases and J by 1 base, 3 bases remained unmatched. The CDR3 is CASSESSGSYNEQFF. The CDR3 region has the DNA TGTGCCAGCAGTGAGTCTAGCGGTTCCTACAATGAGCAGTTCTTC.

Comments on this clone: Other DNA sequences within the sample encode an identical CDR3. The genes are TRBV28 and TRBJ1-4; the D is unclear. This CDR3 has 11 residues. Trimming stripped 3 bases from V and 8 bases from J, with 4 bases between. Germline V CDR1 and CDR2: MDHEN, SYDVKM. CDR3 nucleotides: TGTGCCAGCAGTTTGCGGGAAAAACTGTTTTTT. Translating it yields CASSLREKLFF. Combining the CDR3 with reference TRBV28 and TRBJ1-4 gives the whole variable domain DVKVTQSSRYLVKRTGEKVFLECVQDMDHENMFWYRQDPGLGLRLIYFSYDVKMKEKGDIPEGYSVSREKKERFSLILESASTNQTSMYLCASSLREKLFFGSGTQLSVL.

There are a few counts of this clone. The V gene is TRBV25-1, the J gene TRBJ2-5, with D possibly being TRBD1 (6 bases). The V gene's germline CDR1 is MGHDK and CDR2 SYGVNS. This CDR3 region has 16 residues. V was shortened by 4 bases and J by 1 base, with 16 bases between the two germline ends. CDR3 nucleotide sequence: TGTGCCAGCAGTGTAGGGGGAACTCAGACCCAAGAGACCCAGTACTTC. Translation gives CASSVGGTQTQETQYF. Based on the CDR3 plus reference TRBV25-1 and TRBJ2-5, the full variable domain is EADIYQTPRYLVIGTGKKITLECSQTMGHDKMYWYQQDPGMELHLIHYSYGVNSTEKGDLSSESTVSRIRTEHFPLTLESARPSHTSQYLCASSVGGTQTQETQYFGPGTRLLVL.

CDR3 protein: CASSLIQFF. CDR3 coding DNA: TGTGCCAGCAGCTTAATACAGTTCTTC. V and J are TRBV5-8 and TRBJ2-1; D is unresolved. This CDR3 is built from 9 residues. CDR1 and CDR2 from the germline V gene are SGHTS and YDEGEE. V was clipped by 2 bases and J by 13 bases, with 4 bases between them.

The genes are TRBV9 and TRBJ1-1; 8 nucleotides align to TRBD1. Trimming removed 1 base from V and 0 bases from J; junction bases left unmatched: 11. The CDR3 runs 18 residues. Germline CDR1 is SGDLS and CDR2 is YYNGEE. The CDR3 bases are TGTGCCAGCAGCGTACTTGGACAGGGTAGAGGGATGAACACTGAAGCTTTCTTT. Translation: CASSVLGQGRGMNTEAFF.

V and J are TRBV5-4 and TRBJ2-2; 7 bases map to TRBD1. V was clipped by 4 bases and J by 4 bases; unmatched bases: 10. The length of the CDR3 is 16 residues. In germline, CDR1 is SGHNT, CDR2 YYREEE (reference sequence). The CDR3 coding sequence is TGTGCCAGCAGCCGGCCCGGGACAGAGTTCACCGGGGAGCTGTTTTTT. Amino acid sequence: CASSRPGTEFTGELFF.

This chain joins TRBV2 and TRBJ1-1; the D gene is possibly TRBD1 (5 bases). V was cut by 6 bases and J by 0 bases, with 8 bases left in between. Germline V gives CDR1 SNHLY, CDR2 FYNNEI. The CDR3 covers 13 residues. In DNA form, the CDR3 reads TGTGCCAGCAGGGGACTGCTGAACACTGAAGCTTTCTTT. This translates into CASRGLLNTEAFF.

The CDR3 region has the DNA TGTGCCAGCAGCGTTCAGGTCAGCTCTGGAAACACCATATATTTT. This codes for CASSVQVSSGNTIYF. The gene calls are TRBV9 and TRBJ1-3; no definite D call. The CDR3 consists of 15 residues. V dropped 2 bases and J dropped 0 bases, with 9 bases sitting between them. Germline V gene sequence: CDR1 SGDLS, CDR2 YYNGEE.

The chain joins TRBV7-9 to TRBJ2-5; D is possibly TRBD2 (5 bases). In germline, CDR1 is SEHNR, CDR2 FQNEAQ (reference sequence). The CDR3 extends over 15 amino acids. Trimming took 3 bases from V and 4 from J, leaving 15 bases between them. The CDR3 DNA follows: TGTGCCAGCAGCTTTGAACGACTAAACCCAGAGACCCAGTACTTC. This encodes CASSFERLNPETQYF.

V usage is TRBV2 and J usage is TRBJ1-6; TRBD1 might be the D (5 bases). Germline V CDR1 and CDR2: SNHLY, FYNNEI. This CDR3 contains 15 residues. V lost 1 base to trimming and J lost 8 bases, with 12 bases between them. The CDR3 DNA follows: TGTGCCAGCAGTGAAGAGGGGCTAAGGGATTCACCCCTCCACTTT. This encodes CASSEEGLRDSPLHF.

V gene TRBV27 combines with J gene TRBJ1-5; 11 nucleotides line up with TRBD1. Germline CDR1 and CDR2: MNHEY and SMNVEV (reference sequence). Unmatched junction bases numbered 10, after V lost 5 bases and J lost 4 bases. This CDR3 comprises 17 residues. CDR3 nucleotide sequence: TGTGCCAGCAGTCCCTCGGACAGGGGGCTCCGAAATCAGCCCCAGCATTTT. Translating it yields CASSPSDRGLRNQPQHF.

V is TRBV2 and J is TRBJ1-5; 7 bases line up with TRBD1. CDR1 is SNHLY, CDR2 FYNNEI, per germline. The J segment lost 6 bases and the V segment lost 6 bases, leaving 8 bases of the junction unmatched. CDR3 length: 14 amino acids. The CDR3 DNA reads as TGTGCCAGCAGCGCGACAGGGATGCCTCAGCCCCAGCATTTT. Its protein product is CASSATGMPQPQHF.

The gene calls are TRBV13 and TRBJ2-3; 9 nucleotides align to TRBD1. The V and J ends lost 4 bases and 3 bases, in that order; junction bases with no gene match: 20. Germline V gene lookup returns CDR1 PRHDT and CDR2 FYEKMQ (reference sequence). The CDR3 sequence is 20 residues long. CDR3 sequence reads: CASSYRTGGAETDGTDTQYF. In DNA, the CDR3 is TGTGCCAGCAGCTACCGAACAGGGGGCGCTGAGACTGACGGAACAGATACGCAGTATTTT.

This chain connects TRBV2 to TRBJ1-3; D is undetermined. Trimming took off 10 bases at V and 5 bases at J, with 15 bases between the two ends. This CDR3 has 13 residues. Germline CDR1 and CDR2: SNHLY and FYNNEI. This CDR3 reads CATSAGSRNTIYF. CDR3 bases: TGTGCCACCTCCGCGGGTTCCCGAAACACCATATATTTT.

This clone was seen a single time. CDR3 sequence reads: CASSRSFYEQYF. For the CDR3, the DNA is TGTGCCTCTTCCAGGTCCTTCTACGAGCAGTACTTC. This chain links TRBV30 with TRBJ2-7; no clear D. From germline, CDR1 is GTSNPN and CDR2 SVGIG (reference sequence). The CDR3 contains 12 residues. V gave up 7 bases and J gave up 3 bases, with 13 bases separating them.

This clone was counted between two and nine times. The CDR3 DNA reads as TGTGCCAGCGGGAGACAGGGGGCACGGTCACCCCTCCACTTT. Translating gives CASGRQGARSPLHF. The J gene is TRBJ1-6, the V gene TRBV9, with 10 bases lining up with TRBD1. Germline V gene sequence: CDR1 SGDLS, CDR2 YYNGEE. Trimming removed 7 bases from V and 10 bases from J; junction bases left unmatched: 8. The CDR3 has 14 amino acids.

This chain joins TRBV6-6 and TRBJ1-5, with 8 bases lining up with TRBD1. Trimming at V came to 5 bases and at J to 5 bases, leaving 14 bases not matched to a gene. This CDR3 contains 17 residues. CDR1 MNHNY and CDR2 SVGAGI come from the germline V gene (reference sequence). CDR3 protein: CASSRSGGPNNDQPQHF. In nucleotides, the CDR3 is TGTGCCAGCAGTCGATCAGGGGGCCCCAACAACGATCAGCCCCAGCATTTT.

The chain couples TRBV28 to TRBJ1-4, with a weak D call TRBD1 (5 bases). In germline, CDR1 is MDHEN, CDR2 SYDVKM. Trimming stripped 10 bases from V and 7 bases from J, with 13 bases between. The CDR3 is made up of 12 amino acids. CDR3 loop: CATQGWTEKLFF. The CDR3 DNA reads TGTGCCACCCAGGGTTGGACTGAAAAACTGTTTTTT. Based on the CDR3 plus reference TRBV28 and TRBJ1-4, the full variable domain is DVKVTQSSRYLVKRTGEKVFLECVQDMDHENMFWYRQDPGLGLRLIYFSYDVKMKEKGDIPEGYSVSREKKERFSLILESASTNQTSMYLCATQGWTEKLFFGSGTQLSVL.

The rearrangement joins TRBV7-8 to TRBJ1-1; the D is unclear. Germline V gene data show CDR1 as SGHVS and CDR2 as FQNEAQ. The CDR3 is 12 residues long. The V gene lost 6 bases and the J gene lost 1 base, with 6 bases spanning the gap. For the CDR3, the DNA is TGTGCCAGCAGGCGACAGAACACTGAAGCTTTCTTT. This encodes CASRRQNTEAFF.

The V call is TRBV4-2, the J call TRBJ1-6; 10 nucleotides line up with TRBD1. There are 15 residues in the CDR3. The ends lost 4 bases at V and 8 bases at J; junction bases unmatched: 5. Germline CDR1 and CDR2: LGHNA and YNFKEQ. In DNA, the CDR3 is TGTGCCAGCAGCCTGGGGACAGGGGTCGATTCACCCCTCCACTTT. It specifies CASSLGTGVDSPLHF.

This chain connects TRBV15 to TRBJ2-5; D is unclear. V shed 0 bases and J shed 4 bases, with 3 bases lying between them. This CDR3 has 12 amino acids. In germline, CDR1 is LNHNV, CDR2 YYDKDF (reference sequence). The DNA for the CDR3 is TGTGCCACCAGCAGAGATCGAGAGACCCAGTACTTC. It is translated as CATSRDRETQYF.

This clone was counted once. V gene TRBV28 combines with J gene TRBJ2-7, with D perhaps TRBD2 (6 bases). CDR1 is MDHEN and CDR2 is SYDVKM in the germline V gene. The CDR3 is made up of 12 amino acids. V shed 3 bases and J shed 3 bases, with 6 bases lying between them. The CDR3 DNA is TGTGCCAGCAGTTTGGGGGGCTACGAGCAGTACTTC. It codes for CASSLGGYEQYF.

The V and J genes are TRBV11-3 and TRBJ2-1; 8 bases are shared with TRBD2. Unmatched junction bases numbered 14, after V lost 4 bases and J lost 15 bases. The CDR3 totals 14 residues. CDR1 is SGHNT, CDR2 YENEEA, per germline. The chain's CDR3 is CASSSRAGDSRPFF. As DNA, the CDR3 is TGTGCCAGCAGCTCACGAGCGGGAGACTCCCGCCCGTTCTTC.

The V call is TRBV14, the J call TRBJ1-6, with D maybe TRBD1 (6 bases). The CDR3 consists of 14 residues. Trimming left V 6 bases short and J 7 bases short, with 13 bases between. CDR1 and CDR2 from the germline V gene are SGHDN and FVKESK. CDR3 sequence (DNA): TGTGCCAGCAGACCTTGGACAGAGAATTCACCCCTCCACTTT. Protein: CASRPWTENSPLHF.

This chain joins TRBV12-5 and TRBJ1-5, with D unclear. The CDR3 is made up of 16 amino acids. Deletions cut 5 bases from V and 4 bases from J, with 18 bases between. The germline CDR1 and CDR2 sequences are LGHNT and FRNRAP. CDR3 nucleotides: TGTGCTAGTGGTCCCGATGCTACCTCAGGTAATCAGCCCCAGCATTTT. This gives the protein CASGPDATSGNQPQHF.

The chain is built from TRBV7-9 and TRBJ2-1; 9 bases match TRBD1. This CDR3 region has 15 residues. CDR1 and CDR2 (germline): SEHNR, FQNEAQ (reference sequence). V was clipped by 3 bases and J by 4 bases; unmatched bases: 4. CDR3 amino acids: CASSLGDREYNEQFF. The CDR3 DNA reads as TGTGCCAGCAGCTTGGGGGACAGGGAGTACAATGAGCAGTTCTTC.

CDR3 sequence reads: CASRVTGAPTETQYF. CDR3 DNA sequence: TGTGCCAGCAGGGTTACAGGGGCCCCCACAGAGACCCAGTACTTC. This chain uses TRBV6-5 with TRBJ2-5; the match to TRBD1 covers 7 bases. This CDR3 spans 15 amino acids. CDR1 and CDR2 (germline): MNHEY, SVGAGI. V lost 6 bases to trimming and J lost 4 bases; unmatched junction nucleotides: 11.

This chain joins TRBV6-5 and TRBJ2-7; 7 nucleotides match TRBD1. Germline V gene sequence: CDR1 MNHEY, CDR2 SVGAGI. This CDR3 contains 13 residues. J was trimmed by 4 bases and V by 4 bases; bases with no gene match: 4. In nucleotides, the CDR3 is TGTGCCAGCAGTTTCGTACAGGGGTACGAGCAGTACTTC. This codes for CASSFVQGYEQYF.